The present TCR beta chain was sequenced within a study of cytomegalovirus exposure and HLA in healthy donors. On the study more broadly: HLA-typed donors contributed around 88 million unique TCRs, which were held in an early data release.

Overall study results and limits: Association with HLA alleles at 0.05 false discovery rate was found for around 17,000 TCR beta sequences in a later analysis. In a later analysis, CMV-associated beta chains were mostly HLA-associated, it appeared.

As concerns this clone: Its antigen is currently unknown.

Trimming pared 5 bases from V and 1 base from J, leaving 9 bases between. Germline assignment: CDR1 WSHSY and CDR2 SAAADI. The length of the CDR3 is 13 residues. PCR involved 60 Vbeta and 13 Jbeta primers. Clones were sequenced by immunoSEQ multiplex PCR, and TCRdb holds only the in-frame ones, with some missing. This sample contains about 140,000 clones. Donors showed nominal health when sampled, although they likely had unrecorded immune exposures. The V call is TRBV10-2, the J call TRBJ2-7; tentative D call: TRBD1 (5 bases). Sequencing was done on a sample of PBMCs. The TCR comes from a man aged 40-49 years in good health and CMV-seronegative. The CDR3, as DNA: TGCGCCAGCAGTCCGACAGCGTCCTACGAGCAGTACTTC. Residues: CASSPTASYEQYF.